One T cell receptor (beta chain) is described in this entry. Its antigen is unknown. In TCRdb, the RT-PCR reads were re-called with MiXCR into one record per CDR3 protein. The data show hundreds of thousands of distinct CDR3 sequences, less than 8% seen once. The sample comes from a study of response to subunit inactivated influenza vaccine. Study-wide results and caveats: The authors put forward the suggestion that each seasonal influenza vaccination may bring in only a limited number of new T cells.

This CDR3 comprises 15 residues. The V and J ends lost 7 bases and 3 bases respectively, with 17 bases between them. CDR1 is WNHNN and CDR2 is SYGVQD in the germline V gene (reference sequence). The TCR sequence derives from a man between 50 and 70 years old who received an inactivated influenza vaccine. The chain links TRBV10-1 to TRBJ2-3, with D possibly called TRBD1 or TRBD2 (6 bases each). Sequencing was performed on PBMCs from blood, taken about 23 months after vaccination. CDR3 protein: CASTPEGGCTDTQYF. The CDR3 DNA is TGCGCCAGCACCCCCGAGGGGGGCTGTACAGATACGCAGTATTTT.